Detailed here is one TCR beta chain. The antigen remains unidentified. Building of the TCR beta libraries involved iRepertoire HTBI primers and Arm-PCR of CDR3 regions. TCRdb itself ran the multiplex PCR reads through MiXCR, one entry per CDR3 protein. The repertoire includes some 500,000 distinct CDR3 sequences, about 16% of them detected once, and about 25% sits in the top ten. Time point denoted: newly diagnosed GD, antithyroid drugs for less than 3 months. Following extraction of RNA from PBMCs, that RNA was used to make the TCR library. This sample is drawn from a study of regulatory T cells in long-lasting Graves disease. Study observations and caveats: Persistent disease favored TRBV28, TRBJ1-2 and TRBJ2-5.

The CDR3 totals 14 residues. The V gene's germline CDR1 is MNHEY and CDR2 SMNVEV (reference sequence). Trimming stripped 3 bases from V and 4 bases from J, with 10 bases between. The data were also submitted as part of a second study, on T cells in Graves' hyperthyroidism and ophthalmopathy.

The chain has TRBV27 and TRBJ1-5; D is unresolved. The source material was peripheral blood mononuclear cells (PBMCs), sampled at new diagnosis, from a patient treated with antithyroid drugs. The receptor was isolated from a woman aged 35-65 years with Graves disease. The CDR3 sequence: CASSLSGINQPQHF. The CDR3 DNA follows: TGTGCCAGCAGTTTGAGCGGAATAAATCAGCCCCAGCATTTT.